A selection of T cell receptor beta chains follows, all from one sample in a study of blood T cell repertoires in COVID-19. Assay used: immunoSEQ multiplex PCR; TCRdb lists only in-frame clones, some missing. The sample has about 93,000 clones; around nine tenths are singletons. Sequencing was carried out using peripheral blood. These receptors originate from a woman older than 75 with acute or convalescent COVID-19. The CDR3 runs from the conserved cysteine through the conserved F or W.

V gene | CDR3 protein
TRBV5-6 | CASSPPGGRTANYGYTF
TRBV11-2 | CASSPRQGRDEKLFF
TRBV5-1 | CASSLEGLGPGELFF
TRBV7-9 | CASSRTQGNYEQYF
TRBV3-1/TRBV3-2 | CASSQDLGRVNTEAFF
TRBV5-4 | CASSGSTYGYTF
TRBV18 | CASRSGNTQYF
TRBV19 | CASRAPPNYGYTF
TRBV4-1 | CASSPDRGETQYF
TRBV7-9 | CASTLSGGRAYGYTF
TRBV5-1 | CASSEGSFEKLFF
TRBV27 | CASSLLGGGYGYTF
TRBV7-9 | CASSAQGGSGWNTGELFF
TRBV24-1 | CATSDSGGALGNTIYF
TRBV10-1 | CASSERAGTDTQYF
TRBV3-1/TRBV3-2 | CASSRSGTGTYEQYF
TRBV4-1 | CASNDGGLTTNEKLFF
TRBV6-6 | CASSSGDRGYEQYF
TRBV6-4 | CASSLEASTDTQYF
TRBV27 | CASSPGQGWGGQETQYF
TRBV5-1 | CASSLAAGGEKLFF
TRBV7-9 | CASTAAGSLGGYTF
TRBV9 | CASSGGQGSYTF
TRBV11-3 | CASSLRDRVSNEQFF
TRBV3-1/TRBV3-2 | CASSQVAGSYEQYF
TRBV7-3 | CASSVEPASTDTQYF
TRBV4-2 | CASSQDWLKDTQYF
TRBV11-3 | CASSKGGGWNTEAFF
TRBV5-1 | CASSSTGASYEQYF
TRBV21-1 | CASSKAARGSSGNTIYF
TRBV6-5 | CASRDRVSYEQYF
TRBV27 | CASSTLAGLNTGELFF
TRBV5-1 | CASSLDRLSSYEQYF
TRBV10-3 | CAISDPRDRVDEQYF
TRBV6-5 | CASPSRAYGYTF
TRBV25-1 | CASNPYTGGGAFF
TRBV5-4 | CASSLGLGTSGYEQYF
TRBV19 | CASSPSGNTIYF
TRBV5-1 | CASSQTPGQGIEAFF
TRBV6-5 | CASSYSGGGTIYEQYF
TRBV27 | CASSLSTVKTSYNEQFF
TRBV19 | CASSISGGAKNIQYF
TRBV4-1 | CASSQEFRQANTGELFF
TRBV18 | CASSRDRDYQPQHF
TRBV9 | CASSADRGSGNTIYF
TRBV28 | CASSLGGDNEKLFF
TRBV7-3 | CASSPDRKGTQYF